This T cell receptor (beta chain) is from a study of T cell responses to AZD1222 COVID-19 vaccine. Findings and caveats of the study: A reported finding is that nearly half of spike-specific TCRs target unmutated variant regions.

The CDR3 is made up of 15 amino acids. Deletions cut 5 bases from V and 0 bases from J, with 9 bases between. The germline gives CDR1 SGDLS, CDR2 YYNGEE. Some clones are missing from TCRdb's copy, which holds only in-frame ones; the method was immunoSEQ multiplex PCR. The sample lists 100,000 or so clones, about 89% seen once, with just over 5.5% in the top ten. Comment on this clone: Antigen specificity is unknown.

The receptor was derived from an adult who received the AZD1222 COVID-19 vaccine. The V gene is TRBV9, the J gene TRBJ1-6, with a tentative D call TRBD1 (5 bases). The input for sequencing was peripheral blood, taken 28 days after the second AZD1222 dose. The CDR3 DNA reads TGTGCCAGCAGTTTTGACAGCTCCTATAATTCACCCCTCCACTTT. As protein: CASSFDSSYNSPLHF.